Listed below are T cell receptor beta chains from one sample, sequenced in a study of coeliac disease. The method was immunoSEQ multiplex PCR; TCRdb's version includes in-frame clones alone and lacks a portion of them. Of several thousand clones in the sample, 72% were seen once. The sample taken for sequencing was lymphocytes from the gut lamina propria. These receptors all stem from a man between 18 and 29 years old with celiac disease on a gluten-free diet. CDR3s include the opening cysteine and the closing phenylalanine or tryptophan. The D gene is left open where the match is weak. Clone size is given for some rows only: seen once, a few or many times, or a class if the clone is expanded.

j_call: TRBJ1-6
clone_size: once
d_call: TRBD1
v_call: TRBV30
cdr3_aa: CAWSGQDNSPLHF
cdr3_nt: TGTGCCTGGAGCGGACAGGACAATTCACCCCTCCACTTT

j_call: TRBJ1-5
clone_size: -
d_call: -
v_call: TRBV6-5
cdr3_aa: CASNTGGSNQPQHF
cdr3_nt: TGTGCCAGCAACACGGGGGGCAGCAATCAGCCCCAGCATTTT

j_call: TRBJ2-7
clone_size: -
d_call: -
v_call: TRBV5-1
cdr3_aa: CASSPIADSSYEQYF
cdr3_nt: TGCGCCAGCAGCCCCATAGCGGATAGCTCCTACGAGCAGTACTTC

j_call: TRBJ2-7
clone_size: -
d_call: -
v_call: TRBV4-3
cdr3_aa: CASSRNLGGGVGSYEQYF
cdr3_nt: TGCGCCAGCAGCCGAAACCTAGGGGGAGGGGTGGGCTCCTACGAGCAGTACTTC

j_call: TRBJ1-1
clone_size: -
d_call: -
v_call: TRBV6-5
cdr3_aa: CACFQGLNTEAFF
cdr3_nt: TGTGCCTGTTTTCAGGGTTTAAACACTGAAGCTTTCTTT

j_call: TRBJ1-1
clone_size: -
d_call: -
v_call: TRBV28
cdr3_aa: CASRDRLEAFF
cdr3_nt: TGTGCCAGCCGTGACAGGCTTGAAGCTTTCTTT

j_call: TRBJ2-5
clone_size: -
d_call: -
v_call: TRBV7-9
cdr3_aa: CASSLSETQYF
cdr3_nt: TGTGCCAGCAGCTTATCGGAGACCCAGTACTTC

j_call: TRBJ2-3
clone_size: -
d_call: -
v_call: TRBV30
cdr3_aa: CAWSERAGDTQYF
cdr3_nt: TGTGCCTGGAGTGAGAGGGCCGGAGATACGCAGTATTTT

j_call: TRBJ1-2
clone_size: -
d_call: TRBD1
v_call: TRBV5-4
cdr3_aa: CASSAYRGGYGYTF
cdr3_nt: TGTGCCAGCAGCGCGTACAGGGGCGGGTATGGCTACACCTTC

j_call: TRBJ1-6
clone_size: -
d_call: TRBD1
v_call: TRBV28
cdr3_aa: CASSRAGTGRSPLHF
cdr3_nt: TGTGCCAGCAGCCGCGCGGGGACAGGGCGTTCCCCCCTCCACTTT

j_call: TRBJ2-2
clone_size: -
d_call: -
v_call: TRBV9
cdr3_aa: CASSVEDGGGGGELFF
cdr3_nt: TGTGCCAGCAGCGTAGAAGATGGGGGAGGAGGCGGGGAGCTGTTTTTT

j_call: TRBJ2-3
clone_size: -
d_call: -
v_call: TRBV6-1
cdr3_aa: CASSQGLPPGYF
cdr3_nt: TGTGCCAGCAGTCAGGGACTCCCTCCGGGGTATTTT

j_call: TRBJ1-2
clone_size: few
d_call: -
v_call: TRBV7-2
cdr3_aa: CASSLSVTGGYTF
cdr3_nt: TGTGCCAGCAGCCTATCTGTTACGGGAGGCTACACCTTC

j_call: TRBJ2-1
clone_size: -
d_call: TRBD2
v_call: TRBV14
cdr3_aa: CASSQAMGRGGLKVEQFF
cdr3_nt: TGTGCCAGCAGCCAAGCGATGGGCCGGGGGGGCCTTAAGGTTGAGCAGTTCTTC

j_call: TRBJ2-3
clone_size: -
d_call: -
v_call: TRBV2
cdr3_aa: CASSGAGPRDTQYF
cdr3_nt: TGTGCCAGCAGTGGGGCGGGGCCCAGGGATACGCAGTATTTT

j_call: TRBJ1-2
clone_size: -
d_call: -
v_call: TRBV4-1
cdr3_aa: CASSQDPQGYGYTF
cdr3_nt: TGCGCCAGCAGCCAAGACCCACAGGGCTATGGCTACACCTTC

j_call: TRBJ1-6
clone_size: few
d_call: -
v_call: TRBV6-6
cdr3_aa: CASSYSIPGNSPLHF
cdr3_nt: TGTGCCAGCAGTTACTCGATTCCGGGGAATTCACCCCTCCACTTT

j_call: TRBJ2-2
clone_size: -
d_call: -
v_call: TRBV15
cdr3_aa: CATSTRRDGELFF
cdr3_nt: TGTGCCACCAGCACTAGACGGGACGGGGAGCTGTTTTTT

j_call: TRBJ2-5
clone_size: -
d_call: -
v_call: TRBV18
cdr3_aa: CASSRAVQRETQYF
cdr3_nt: TGTGCCAGCTCACGCGCGGTGCAGAGGGAGACCCAGTACTTC

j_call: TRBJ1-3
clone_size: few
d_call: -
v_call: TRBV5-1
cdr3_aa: CASSSQGHSGNTIYF
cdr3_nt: TGCGCCAGCAGCTCACAGGGCCACTCTGGAAACACCATATATTTT

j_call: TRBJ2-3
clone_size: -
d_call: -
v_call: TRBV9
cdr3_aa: CASSYGGTDTQYF
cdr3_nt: TGTGCCAGCAGCTACGGGGGTACAGATACGCAGTATTTT

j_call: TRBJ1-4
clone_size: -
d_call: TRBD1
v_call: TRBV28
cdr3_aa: CASNPWSETGGKATNEKLFF
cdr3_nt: TGTGCCAGCAACCCATGGTCCGAGACAGGGGGCAAAGCAACTAATGAAAAACTGTTTTTT

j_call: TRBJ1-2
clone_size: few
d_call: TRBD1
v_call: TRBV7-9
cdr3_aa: CASSPRDSNYGYTF
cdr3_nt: TGTGCCAGCAGCCCCCGGGACAGTAACTATGGCTACACCTTC

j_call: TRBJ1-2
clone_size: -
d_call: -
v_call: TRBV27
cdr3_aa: CASSLNPSGVPGVALLGYTF
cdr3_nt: TGTGCCAGCAGTTTAAACCCTAGCGGGGTCCCGGGGGTCGCACTCCTTGGCTACACCTTC

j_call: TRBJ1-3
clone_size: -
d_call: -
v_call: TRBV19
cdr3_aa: CASSKGTGEWPGNTIYF
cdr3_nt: TGTGCCAGTAGTAAGGGAACAGGAGAGTGGCCTGGAAACACCATATATTTT

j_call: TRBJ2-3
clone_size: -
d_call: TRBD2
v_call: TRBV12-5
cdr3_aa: CASGEPTSGAGTDTQYF
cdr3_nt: TGTGCTAGTGGTGAACCGACTAGCGGGGCTGGGACAGATACGCAGTATTTT

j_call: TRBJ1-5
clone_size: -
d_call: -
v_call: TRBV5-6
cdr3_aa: CASSLGGGLGNQPQHF
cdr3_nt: TGTGCCAGCAGCCTGGGGGGGGGCTTAGGCAATCAGCCCCAGCATTTT

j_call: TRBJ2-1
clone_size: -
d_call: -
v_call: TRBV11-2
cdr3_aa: CASSLGGIRTYNEQFF
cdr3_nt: TGTGCCAGCAGCTTAGGCGGGATTAGGACCTACAATGAGCAGTTCTTC

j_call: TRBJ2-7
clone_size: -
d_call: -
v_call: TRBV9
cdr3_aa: CASSVRSGYEQYF
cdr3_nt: TGTGCCAGCAGCGTACGGTCTGGTTACGAGCAGTACTTC

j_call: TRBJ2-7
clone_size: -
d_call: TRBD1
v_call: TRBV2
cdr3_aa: CASRRQGSSYEQYF
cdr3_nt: TGTGCCAGCCGAAGACAGGGGTCCTCCTACGAGCAGTACTTC

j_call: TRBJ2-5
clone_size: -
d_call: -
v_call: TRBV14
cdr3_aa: CASSPTRGIQSLQYF
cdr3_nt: TGTGCCAGCAGCCCTACAAGAGGGATCCAGAGCCTCCAGTACTTC

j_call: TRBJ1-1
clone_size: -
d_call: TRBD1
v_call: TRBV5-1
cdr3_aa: CASSLRQGPTEAFF
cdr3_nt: TGCGCCAGCAGCTTACGACAGGGCCCCACTGAAGCTTTCTTT

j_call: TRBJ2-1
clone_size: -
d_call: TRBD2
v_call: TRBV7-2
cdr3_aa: CASRSRLAGEGNEQFF
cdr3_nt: TGTGCCAGCAGATCCCGACTAGCGGGGGAGGGCAATGAGCAGTTCTTC

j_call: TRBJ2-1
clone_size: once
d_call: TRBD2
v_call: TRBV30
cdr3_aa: CAWSVTPWGGNEQFF
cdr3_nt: TGTGCCTGGAGTGTAACCCCGTGGGGAGGGAACGAGCAGTTCTTC

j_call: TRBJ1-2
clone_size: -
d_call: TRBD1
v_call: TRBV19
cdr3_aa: CASSMGTGLSYTF
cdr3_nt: TGTGCCAGTAGTATGGGGACAGGGTTGAGCTACACCTTC

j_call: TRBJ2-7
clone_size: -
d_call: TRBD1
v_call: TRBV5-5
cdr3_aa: CATRKDRTYEQYF
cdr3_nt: TGTGCCACCCGGAAGGACAGGACCTACGAGCAGTACTTC

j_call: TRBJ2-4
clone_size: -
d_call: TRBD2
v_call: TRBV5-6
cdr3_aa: CASSLFRGVGKNIQYF
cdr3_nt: TGTGCCAGCAGCTTGTTCCGGGGGGTAGGCAAAAACATTCAGTACTTC

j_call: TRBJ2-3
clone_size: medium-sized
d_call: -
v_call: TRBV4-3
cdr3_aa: CASRRRADPTDTQYF
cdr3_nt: TGCGCCAGCAGACGTAGAGCGGATCCCACAGATACGCAGTATTTT

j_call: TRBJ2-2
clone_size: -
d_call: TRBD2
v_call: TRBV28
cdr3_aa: CASTLGSGGFTNTGELFF
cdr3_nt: TGTGCCAGCACCCTAGGTAGCGGGGGGTTTACGAACACCGGGGAGCTGTTTTTT

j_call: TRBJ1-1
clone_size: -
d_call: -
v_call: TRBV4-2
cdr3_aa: CASSQGEGFTEAFF
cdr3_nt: TGTGCCAGCAGCCAAGGGGAGGGGTTCACTGAAGCTTTCTTT

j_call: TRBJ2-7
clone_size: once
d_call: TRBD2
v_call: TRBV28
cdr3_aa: CASSTGGNEQYF
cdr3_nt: TGTGCCAGCAGCACCGGGGGGAACGAGCAGTACTTC

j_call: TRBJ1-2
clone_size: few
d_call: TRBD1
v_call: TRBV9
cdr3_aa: CASSGSDRGYGYTF
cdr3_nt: TGTGCCAGCAGCGGGTCGGACAGGGGCTATGGCTACACCTTC

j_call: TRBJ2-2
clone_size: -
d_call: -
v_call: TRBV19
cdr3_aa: CASSIGHTGELFF
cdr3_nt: TGTGCCAGTAGTATAGGGCACACCGGGGAGCTGTTTTTT

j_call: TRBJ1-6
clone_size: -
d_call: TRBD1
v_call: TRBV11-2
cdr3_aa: CASSLSGGLRNSPLHF
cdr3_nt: TGTGCCAGCAGCTTATCAGGGGGTTTGAGGAATTCACCCCTCCACTTT

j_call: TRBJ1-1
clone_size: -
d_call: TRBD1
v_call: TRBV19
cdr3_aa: CASRPNPGQGSFLGAEAFF
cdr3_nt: TGTGCCAGTAGACCGAACCCGGGACAGGGATCGTTTTTAGGCGCTGAAGCTTTCTTT

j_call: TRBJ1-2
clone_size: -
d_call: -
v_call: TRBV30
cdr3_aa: CAWSLRFNYGYTF
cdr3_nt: TGTGCCTGGAGTTTGCGGTTTAACTATGGCTACACCTTC

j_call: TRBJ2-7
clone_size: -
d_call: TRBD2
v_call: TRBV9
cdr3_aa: CASSSPSGGWNEQYF
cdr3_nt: TGTGCCAGCAGCTCGCCTAGCGGGGGATGGAACGAGCAGTACTTC

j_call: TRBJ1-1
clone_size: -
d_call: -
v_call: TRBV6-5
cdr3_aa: CASSYFFGRKGTEAFF
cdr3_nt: TGTGCCAGCAGTTACTTTTTTGGGAGGAAGGGCACTGAAGCTTTCTTT

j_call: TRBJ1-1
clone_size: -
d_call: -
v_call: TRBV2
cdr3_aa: CASSDPTHRELNTEAFF
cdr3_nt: TGTGCCAGCAGTGATCCGACCCACAGGGAGTTGAACACTGAAGCTTTCTTT

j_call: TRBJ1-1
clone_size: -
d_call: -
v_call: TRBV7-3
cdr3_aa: CASSLTANTEAFF
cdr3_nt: TGTGCCAGCAGCTTAACAGCGAACACTGAAGCTTTCTTT

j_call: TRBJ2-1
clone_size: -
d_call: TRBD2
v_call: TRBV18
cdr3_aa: CASSHPLAGGFYNEQFF
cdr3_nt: TGTGCCAGCTCACATCCCCTAGCGGGGGGGTTCTACAATGAGCAGTTCTTC

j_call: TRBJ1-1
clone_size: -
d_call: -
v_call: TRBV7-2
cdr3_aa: CASSLSRGLNTEAFF
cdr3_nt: TGTGCCAGCAGCTTAAGTCGGGGGTTGAACACTGAAGCTTTCTTT

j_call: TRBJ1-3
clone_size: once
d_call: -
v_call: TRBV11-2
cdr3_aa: CASSLRTEVSSGNTIYF
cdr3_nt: TGTGCCAGCAGCTTGCGGACGGAGGTGAGCTCTGGAAACACCATATATTTT

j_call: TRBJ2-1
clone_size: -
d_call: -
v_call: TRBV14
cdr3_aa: CASSQVQGGIYNEQFF
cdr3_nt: TGTGCCAGCAGCCAAGTTCAGGGGGGTATCTACAATGAGCAGTTCTTC